This TCR beta chain emerged from a study of T cells after yellow fever vaccination (dated by TCRdb to the late 2010s). At the level of the whole study: The SMART-Seq v4 Ultra Low Input RNA kit was used to prepare libraries from fractions with low cell numbers. Two healthy male donors made up the cohort, one aged 18 to 29 years and the other aged 30 to 39 years. To track T-cell clones before and after primary and booster YFV17D yellow fever vaccination, bulk TCR alpha and beta repertoires were sequenced longitudinally. Blood was collected at multiple timepoints before and after primary and secondary immunization, and bulk PBMC replicates and cell subsets were isolated. Results the study describes overall, beyond this receptor: Computational filtering was required because FACS-sorted repertoires could contain abundant contaminating clonotypes from the bulk population. A small fraction of clonotypes appeared in both the CD4 and CD8 compartments, likely as a result of convergent recombination. The study included only a couple of donors, which limits how far the findings can be generalized. Compared with the primary T-cell response, the secondary T-cell response was faster but weaker, reaching its peak on day 5 rather than on day 15. Most clones expanded after primary vaccination were re-detected after the booster (about 96% of CD4 and about nine tenths of CD8), suggesting broad memory maintenance.

The treatment or condition label corresponds to: live attenuated yellow fever vaccine strain. PBMCs were isolated from peripheral blood using a standard Ficoll-Paque protocol. CD4 and CD8 T-cell fractions were isolated with Dynabeads CD4 and CD8 positive selection kits. TriZol was used to extract RNA from bulk PBMCs, from CD4 and CD8 fractions, and from dextramer-positive and dextramer-negative fractions. Remarks on this clonotype: What antigen it recognizes has not been identified. No much larger clone is present one base from it, and per-base qualities are unavailable.

CDR3 length: 13 amino acids, cysteine to phenylalanine. Only CDR3 DNA is held: 39 bases, read in frame from base 1. The germline V and J ends show losses of 5 bases and 8 bases respectively, and no gene match explains 7 bases of the junction. TCR cDNA was made using 5'RACE template switching, a step that added a universal primer site and unique molecular identifiers. cDNA synthesis was primed from both the TCR alpha and TCR beta constant segments. Libraries were amplified in two PCR steps, with sample barcodes and sequencing adapters added in the second step. Sequencing of libraries was done on Illumina HiSeq 2500 (2x100 bp) or NovaSeq (2x150 bp). Regarding the original processing steps: Reads were demultiplexed and collapsed into UMI consensus sequences with MIGEC, and V(D)J alignment was performed with MiXCR. Using edgeR on replicate PBMC samples, clonotypes were called vaccine-responding if FDR was below 0.01 and the log2 fold change was above 5 up to day 15. CD4 or CD8 identity was assigned to each bulk clonotype according to whether the clonotype was present at higher abundance in the sequenced CD4 repertoire or the sequenced CD8 repertoire. TCRdb's own reprocessing of the public reads used fastp at Q25 and MiXCR and kept productive beta chains. For every CDR3 protein sequence, its rows merge into one entry that carries the most common genes and DNA. TCRdb assigned the V and J calls; the authors' analysis was not used. A total of 150,000 to 200,000 distinct CDR3 sequences appear in this sample, 6.2% of them only once. Clones ranked in the top ten supply less than 3% of the sample.

The sequencing here drew on CD4+ T cells sorted from PBMCs, taken on the day of the first yellow fever vaccination. The rearranged segments are TRBV12-3 or TRBV12-4 and TRBJ1-2; 8 of the junction bases match TRBD1. This TCR derives from a man younger than 35 who received the YFV17D yellow fever vaccine. DNA sequence: TGTGCCAGCAGTCCGACAGGGGAGCAGGGCTACACCTTC. It codes for CASSPTGEQGYTF.